Below, 13 T cell receptor beta chains from the same sample are listed, as sequenced in a study of blood T cell repertoires in COVID-19. Repertoires were generated with immunoSEQ multiplex PCR, while TCRdb's copy carries only in-frame clones and drops some. The table has under 200,000 clones, approximately 85% seen once. The specimen sequenced was PBMCs or T cells enriched from blood (not recorded which). These receptors were taken from a man aged 40-49 years with acute COVID-19.

V gene TRBV5-4 combines with J gene TRBJ2-5; no definite D call. The CDR3 consists of 13 residues. V dropped 3 bases and J dropped 4 bases, with 10 bases sitting between them. Per the germline V gene, CDR1 is SGHNT and CDR2 is YYREEE (reference sequence). For the CDR3, the DNA is TGTGCCAGCAGCTCCCTACCCCCAGAGACCCAGTACTTC. As protein: CASSSLPPETQYF. Full variable domain (missing parts from reference TRBV5-4 and TRBJ2-5): ETGVTQSPTHLIKTRGQQVTLRCSSQSGHNTVSWYQQALGQGPQFIFQYYREEENGRGNFPPRFSGLQFPNYSSELNVNALELDDSALYLCASSSLPPETQYFGPGTRLLVL.

The chain couples TRBV5-1 to TRBJ2-2; D not resolved. The germline V and J ends were trimmed by 0 bases and 6 bases, with 9 bases remaining between them. The CDR3 is 14 residues long. From germline, CDR1 is SGHRS and CDR2 YFSETQ. The CDR3: CASSLEAGPGELFF. The CDR3 nucleotides read TGCGCCAGCAGCTTGGAGGCAGGCCCCGGGGAGCTGTTTTTT.

The chain recombines TRBV9 with TRBJ2-3; 7 bases align to TRBD2. Trimming removed 7 bases from V and 3 bases from J; junction bases left unmatched: 11. CDR3 length equals 15 residues. Germline-derived CDR1 and CDR2 are SGDLS and YYNGEE. CDR3: CASGQGAGTTDTQYF. CDR3 in DNA: TGTGCCAGCGGCCAGGGAGCGGGGACGACAGATACGCAGTATTTT.

V gene TRBV16 combines with J gene TRBJ2-5; 9 bases align to TRBD1. CDR3 size: 16 residues. Losses at the gene ends were 0 bases for V and 4 bases for J; bases not matched to a gene: 6. Per the germline V gene, CDR1 is KGHSY and CDR2 is FQNENV. The CDR3 region has the DNA TGTGCCAGCAGCCAATCTGGACAGGGGTGGGCAGAGACCCAGTACTTC. Amino acids: CASSQSGQGWAETQYF.

In its sample, this clone was seen once. This rearrangement joins TRBV3-1 (or the pseudogene TRBV3-2) to TRBJ2-3, with D possibly being TRBD2 (6 bases). CDR1 and CDR2 from the germline V gene are LGHDT and YNNKEL (reference sequence). The CDR3 contains 14 residues. The V gene lost 4 bases and the J gene lost 8 bases, with 16 bases spanning the gap. The CDR3 spells CASSPGFMGGTQYF. In DNA form, the CDR3 reads TGTGCCAGCAGCCCGGGATTCATGGGGGGTACGCAGTATTTT.

This chain links TRBV27 with TRBJ2-3; possible D gene TRBD2, 5 bases. V dropped 6 bases and J dropped 4 bases, with 17 bases sitting between them. The CDR3 runs to 15 residues. CDR1 is MNHEY and CDR2 is SMNVEV in the germline V gene (reference sequence). The chain's CDR3 is CASSLTTIAADTQYF. The CDR3 nucleotides are TGTGCCAGCAGCCTAACGACTATCGCGGCAGATACGCAGTATTTT.

The chain has TRBV5-6 and TRBJ2-3, with no clear D. This CDR3 is 13 amino acids long. V shed 3 bases and J shed 1 base, with 6 bases lying between them. Looked up from germline, CDR1 is SGHDT and CDR2 is YYEEEE. The CDR3 reads CASSSPGTDTQYF. For the CDR3, the DNA is TGTGCCAGCAGCTCCCCGGGCACAGATACGCAGTATTTT.

J is TRBJ1-6 and V is TRBV3-1 (or the pseudogene TRBV3-2); D is uncertain. Germline CDR1 and CDR2: LGHDT and YNNKEL (reference sequence). V was clipped by 2 bases and J by 2 bases, with 7 bases between them. The CDR3 consists of 15 residues. The CDR3 bases are TGTGCCAGCAGCCAATCACTCGCCTATAATTCACCCCTCCACTTT. Its translation: CASSQSLAYNSPLHF.

This chain joins TRBV7-7 and TRBJ1-3; D is unresolved. The germline V gene encodes CDR1 SSHAT and CDR2 FNYEAQ (reference sequence). The CDR3 length is 15 residues. Trimming removed 2 bases from V and 0 bases from J, with 8 bases in between. As DNA, the CDR3 is TGTGCCAGCAGCTTAAGCCTTAACTCTGGAAACACCATATATTTT. It translates to CASSLSLNSGNTIYF.

The rearrangement joins TRBV7-9 to TRBJ1-1; D is unclear. V was clipped by 4 bases and J by 1 base, with 10 bases between them. Per the germline V gene, CDR1 is SEHNR and CDR2 is FQNEAQ (reference sequence). The CDR3 consists of 14 residues. CDR3 in amino acids: CASSYPTPNTEAFF. In DNA, the CDR3 is TGTGCCAGCAGCTACCCGACTCCGAACACTGAAGCTTTCTTT.

In DNA form, the CDR3 reads TGTGCCAGCAGTCCCCCCGGGACAGGGGCTCAGCCCCAGCATTTT. Protein sequence: CASSPPGTGAQPQHF. The chain links TRBV28 to TRBJ1-5, with 10 bases that match TRBD1. This CDR3 is 15 amino acids long. The trim removed 5 bases at V and 6 bases at J, leaving 7 bases unmatched. The V gene's germline CDR1 is MDHEN and CDR2 SYDVKM. The full variable domain, with the rest looked up from reference TRBV28 and TRBJ1-5, is DVKVTQSSRYLVKRTGEKVFLECVQDMDHENMFWYRQDPGLGLRLIYFSYDVKMKEKGDIPEGYSVSREKKERFSLILESASTNQTSMYLCASSPPGTGAQPQHFGDGTRLSIL.

The chain is built from TRBV6-5 and TRBJ2-1; D call uncertain. This CDR3 region has 14 residues. Trimming pared 8 bases from V and 0 bases from J, leaving 11 bases between. Germline V gene lookup returns CDR1 MNHEY and CDR2 SVGAGI. The CDR3 bases are TGTGCCAGCGGTCACTTCAGCTCCTACAATGAGCAGTTCTTC. Its translation: CASGHFSSYNEQFF.

The chain has TRBV5-1 and TRBJ2-7; 8 bases are shared with TRBD2. The ends lost 4 bases at V and 0 bases at J; junction bases unmatched: 9. Per the germline V gene, CDR1 is SGHRS and CDR2 is YFSETQ. CDR3 length: 16 residues. This chain's CDR3 is CASSPRASGSSYEQYF. CDR3 sequence (DNA): TGCGCCAGCAGCCCCCGGGCGAGCGGGAGCTCCTACGAGCAGTACTTC.